A single T cell receptor beta chain is shown here with its context. The data are from a study of blood T cell repertoires in COVID-19. Looking at the study overall: Researchers got acute and convalescent COVID-19 samples from the United States, Italy and Spain.

Measured with immunoSEQ multiplex PCR; TCRdb has only the in-frame clones, and not every one. The table has approximately 180,000 clones, approximately 78% seen once. CDR3 length: 14 amino acids. From germline, CDR1 is MGHDK and CDR2 SYGVNS. After removal of 1 base from V and 2 bases from J, the junction contained 1 base not matched to a gene. This TCR derives from a woman aged 45-59 years who had recovered from COVID-19. What was sequenced was PBMCs or T cells enriched from blood (not recorded which). This chain uses TRBV25-1 with TRBJ2-7; 8 bases are a match to TRBD1. The CDR3 here is CASSEWTGTYEQYF. For the CDR3, the DNA is TGTGCCAGCAGTGAATGGACAGGGACCTACGAGCAGTACTTC.